The next 21 T cell receptor beta chains were all read from a single sample in a study of T cell responses to AZD1222 COVID-19 vaccine. Clones were read by immunoSEQ multiplex PCR, and TCRdb kept only the in-frame ones, dropping some. Of about 120,000 clones in the sample, roughly 84% were seen once. This sample comprised peripheral blood, obtained on day 0 of AZD1222 vaccination. The source of these receptors is an adult in good health.

The V and J genes are TRBV2 and TRBJ1-5; D remains ambiguous. Germline CDR1 SNHLY, CDR2 FYNNEI. This CDR3 has 13 residues. V lost 3 bases and J lost 6, with 9 bases in between. The CDR3: CASSDGSGQPQHF. CDR3 in DNA: TGTGCCAGCAGTGACGGATCGGGTCAGCCCCAGCATTTT.

The rearrangement links TRBV7-9 to TRBJ1-1; D gene uncertain. Trimming shortened V by 5 bases and J by 1 base, and 5 bases separated the two germline ends. The CDR3 is made up of 12 amino acids. Germline assignment: CDR1 SEHNR and CDR2 FQNEAQ (reference sequence). CDR3 sequence reads: CASSGENTEAFF. CDR3 nucleotides: TGTGCCAGCAGCGGGGAGAACACTGAAGCTTTCTTT. The whole variable domain, filled in from reference TRBV7-9 and TRBJ1-1, reads DTGVSQNPRHKITKRGQNVTFRCDPISEHNRLYWYRQTLGQGPEFLTYFQNEAQLEKSRLLSDRFSAERPKGSFSTLEIQRTEQGDSAMYLCASSGENTEAFFGQGTRLTVV.

V and J are TRBV28 and TRBJ1-2; TRBD1 agrees at 7 bases. Per germline, CDR1 MDHEN and CDR2 SYDVKM. With 7 bases clipped from V and 5 bases from J, the junction kept 10 bases outside the gene matches. This CDR3 has 14 amino acids. CDR3 DNA sequence: TGTGCCAGCAACATTGGGGGGACAGAATATGGCTACACCTTC. Amino acid sequence: CASNIGGTEYGYTF.

The chain is built from TRBV30 and TRBJ2-1; D uncertain. The V and J ends lost 5 bases and 0 bases respectively, with 8 bases between them. The germline gives CDR1 GTSNPN, CDR2 SVGIG (reference sequence). The CDR3 length is 13 residues. CDR3 sequence reads: CAWGVGSYNEQFF. CDR3 coding DNA: TGTGCCTGGGGAGTCGGCTCCTACAATGAGCAGTTCTTC.

The rearrangement uses TRBV5-8 and TRBJ1-4; TRBD1 matches at 10 bases. CDR1 and CDR2 (germline): SGHTS, YDEGEE. The CDR3 is 14 amino acids. J lost 5 bases, V lost 4 bases, and 2 bases had no gene match. CDR3 residues: CASSPGQGNEKLFF. CDR3 nucleotide sequence: TGTGCCAGCAGCCCGGGACAGGGGAATGAAAAACTGTTTTTT.

This clone occurred once. The chain is built from TRBV5-1 and TRBJ1-6, with 9 bases aligning to TRBD1. Germline loops: CDR1 SGHRS, CDR2 YFSETQ. V shed 0 bases, J shed 10 bases, and the junction held 8 bases outside the gene matches. The CDR3 has 16 amino acids. The DNA of the CDR3 is TGCGCCAGCAGCTTGGTCACAGGGGGCGCGAGGTCACCCCTCCACTTT. It is translated as CASSLVTGGARSPLHF.

V is TRBV15 and J is TRBJ2-2; TRBD1 is a possible D gene (5 bases). Germline V CDR1 and CDR2: LNHNV, YYDKDF (reference sequence). The CDR3 is made up of 15 amino acids. The ends were cut back, 1 base at V and 0 bases at J, with 6 bases in the middle. The CDR3 protein is CATSRGQTNTGELFF. CDR3 in DNA: TGTGCCACCAGCAGAGGACAGACGAACACCGGGGAGCTGTTTTTT.

CDR3 in DNA: TGTGCCAGCAGCTCCACAGGTGGGGAAAAACTGTTTTTT. This translates into CASSSTGGEKLFF. The chain carries TRBV5-5 and TRBJ1-4; TRBD1 might be the D (5 bases). CDR1 and CDR2 (germline): SGHKS, YYEKEE (reference sequence). The CDR3 contains 13 residues. V lost 3 bases and J lost 8, with 11 bases in between.

CDR3 in amino acids: CASGLSHTEAFF. In nucleotides, the CDR3 is TGTGCCAGCGGTCTATCCCACACTGAAGCTTTCTTT. The V call is TRBV7-9, the J call TRBJ1-1; D call uncertain. Trimming removed 8 bases from V and 3 bases from J, with 10 bases in between. CDR3 length: 12 residues. Germline CDR1 is SEHNR and CDR2 is FQNEAQ (reference sequence).

This chain joins TRBV28 and TRBJ1-5; no definite D call. V shed 7 bases and J shed 3 bases, with 10 bases lying between them. The CDR3 has 13 amino acids. Germline CDR1 and CDR2: MDHEN and SYDVKM. The CDR3, as DNA: TGTGCCAGCACAACAAGGATCAATCAGCCCCAGCATTTT. Amino acids: CASTTRINQPQHF.

The chain recombines TRBV19 with TRBJ1-4; D gene ambiguous. The CDR3 covers 13 residues. With 9 bases removed from V and 5 bases from J, the gap between germline ends came to 13 bases. Germline V gene lookup returns CDR1 LNHDA and CDR2 SQIVND (reference sequence). The CDR3 sequence is CASRLRENEKLFF. For the CDR3, the DNA is TGTGCCAGCAGATTAAGAGAAAATGAAAAACTGTTTTTT.

V is TRBV11-3 and J is TRBJ1-1; no reliable D call. The CDR3 is 15 residues long. V lost 4 bases to trimming and J lost 0 bases, with 12 bases between them. The germline CDR1 and CDR2 sequences are SGHNT and YENEEA. The CDR3 spells CASSSRPSLNTEAFF. The DNA of the CDR3 is TGTGCCAGCAGCTCCCGCCCGTCCCTGAACACTGAAGCTTTCTTT.

In its sample, this clone was seen once. This sequence joins TRBV6-2 or TRBV6-3 and TRBJ1-1; 7 bases are shared with TRBD1. J lost 8 bases, V lost 2 bases, and 2 bases had no gene match. CDR3 size: 12 residues. Germline V gene lookup returns CDR1 MNHEY and CDR2 SVGEGT. The CDR3 sequence is CASSYATGEAFF. CDR3 coding DNA: TGTGCCAGCAGTTACGCGACAGGGGAAGCTTTCTTT.

In this sample, this clone turned up once. The V gene is TRBV4-3, the J gene TRBJ2-4; D is tentatively TRBD1 or TRBD2 (5 bases each). V was cut by 3 bases and J by 8 bases, with 14 bases left in between. The CDR3 has 14 residues. In germline, CDR1 is LGHNA, CDR2 YSLEER. This CDR3 is CASSQGPLGDIQYF. DNA for the CDR3: TGCGCCAGCAGCCAGGGACCCCTGGGAGACATTCAGTACTTC.

V gene TRBV27 combines with J gene TRBJ2-7, with D maybe TRBD2 (6 bases). The V gene's germline CDR1 is MNHEY and CDR2 SMNVEV (reference sequence). Between the trimmed V and J ends, which lost 4 bases and 5 bases, there was a span of 21 bases. CDR3 length equals 16 residues. The CDR3 spells CASSWRPLAGRDEQYF. The CDR3 DNA is TGTGCCAGCAGTTGGAGGCCACTAGCAGGCCGGGACGAGCAGTACTTC.

The chain is built from TRBV19 and TRBJ1-6, with D maybe TRBD1 (6 bases). The CDR3 is 13 amino acids. Germline V lookup: CDR1 LNHDA, CDR2 SQIVND (reference sequence). With 10 bases removed from V and 7 bases from J, the gap between germline ends came to 14 bases. CDR3 sequence: CATTQGGNSPLHF. CDR3 in DNA: TGTGCCACTACACAGGGAGGGAATTCACCCCTCCACTTT.

V and J are TRBV28 and TRBJ1-2; no reliable D call. Trimming took off 5 bases at V and 8 bases at J, with 12 bases between the two ends. From germline, CDR1 is MDHEN and CDR2 SYDVKM. The length of the CDR3 is 12 residues. CDR3 coding DNA: TGTGCCAGCAGTGGCCCAGGAGGCGGCTACACCTTC. Translation gives CASSGPGGGYTF.

The CDR3 DNA sequence: TGTGCCAGCAGTTTAGGGCAGGGGTTCAATCAGCCCCAGCATTTT. Translation gives CASSLGQGFNQPQHF. V gene TRBV28 combines with J gene TRBJ1-5; maybe TRBD1 (6 bases). This CDR3 comprises 15 residues. V was pared by 2 bases and J by 3 bases, with 11 bases between. Germline V gene data show CDR1 as MDHEN and CDR2 as SYDVKM.

The V call is TRBV19, the J call TRBJ1-4; no definite D call. Germline values: CDR1 LNHDA, CDR2 SQIVND (reference sequence). This CDR3 region has 15 residues. Trimming shortened V by 5 bases and J by 0 bases, and 10 bases separated the two germline ends. The CDR3 spells CASSPQPATNEKLFF. For the CDR3, the DNA is TGTGCCAGTAGTCCCCAGCCTGCAACTAATGAAAAACTGTTTTTT.

The chain combines TRBV29-1 with TRBJ2-3; 10 positions agree with TRBD2. Looked up from germline, CDR1 is SQVTM and CDR2 is ANQGSEA. V was clipped by 6 bases and J by 2 bases; unmatched bases: 5. The CDR3 has 14 amino acids. In DNA form, the CDR3 reads TGCAGCGTGGATAGCGGGGGGCCCACAGATACGCAGTATTTT. Translation: CSVDSGGPTDTQYF.

The V gene is TRBV19, the J gene TRBJ2-7; the match to TRBD1 covers 7 bases. Germline trimming cut 6 bases from V and 2 bases from J; bases unmatched to any gene: 10. Germline V gives CDR1 LNHDA, CDR2 SQIVND (reference sequence). The CDR3 length is 15 residues. The DNA for the CDR3 is TGTGCCAGTAGACAGACCGGGACAGCGACCTACGAGCAGTACTTC. Residues: CASRQTGTATYEQYF.